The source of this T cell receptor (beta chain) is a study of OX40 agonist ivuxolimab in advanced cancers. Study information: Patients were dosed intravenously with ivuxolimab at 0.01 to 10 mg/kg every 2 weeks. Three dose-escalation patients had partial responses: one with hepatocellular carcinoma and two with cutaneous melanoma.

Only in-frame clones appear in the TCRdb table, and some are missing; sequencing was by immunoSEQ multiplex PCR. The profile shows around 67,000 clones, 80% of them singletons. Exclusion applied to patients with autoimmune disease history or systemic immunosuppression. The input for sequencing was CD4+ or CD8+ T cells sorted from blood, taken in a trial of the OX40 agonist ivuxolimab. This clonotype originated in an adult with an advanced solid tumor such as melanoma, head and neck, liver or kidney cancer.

CDR3 in DNA: TGCGCCAGCAGCTTGGATTCCACTAGCGTCTACAATGAGCAGTTCTTC. This sequence encodes CASSLDSTSVYNEQFF. The rearrangement links TRBV5-1 to TRBJ2-1; TRBD2 agrees at 7 bases. Germline assignment: CDR1 SGHRS and CDR2 YFSETQ. The CDR3 is 16 residues long. V was pared by 0 bases and J by 3 bases, with 6 bases of the junction left unmatched.